Following are 23 T cell receptor beta chains from one sample sequenced in a study of blood T cell repertoires in COVID-19. The repertoire was sequenced with immunoSEQ multiplex PCR; TCRdb's copy has only in-frame clones and lacks some. Altogether approximately 230,000 clones are present, roughly 88% being singletons, with the ten largest covering 2% to 2.5%. The sample taken for sequencing was peripheral blood. All receptors come from a woman aged 40 to 55 who had recovered from COVID-19.

The chain joins TRBV19 to TRBJ1-3, with a possible D match to TRBD1 (5 bases). This CDR3 has 15 amino acids. The germline CDR1 and CDR2 sequences are LNHDA and SQIVND (reference sequence). The ends were cut back, 4 bases at V and 2 bases at J, with 12 bases in the middle. CDR3 DNA sequence: TGTGCCAGTAGTAACCCCCCGGGGGCTGGAAACACCATATATTTT. Protein: CASSNPPGAGNTIYF.

The chain combines TRBV3-1 (or the pseudogene TRBV3-2) with TRBJ1-2; unclear D gene. Looked up from germline, CDR1 is LGHDT and CDR2 is YNNKEL (reference sequence). The CDR3 length is 19 residues. V was shortened by 4 bases and J by 0 bases, with 24 bases between the two germline ends. This CDR3 reads CASSPPPGERRATNYGYTF. The DNA for the CDR3 is TGTGCCAGCAGCCCCCCCCCTGGGGAGAGAAGGGCAACTAACTATGGCTACACCTTC.

The rearrangement links TRBV30 to TRBJ2-1, with D possibly TRBD1 on 5 matching bases. Germline V gene sequence: CDR1 GTSNPN, CDR2 SVGIG (reference sequence). There are 15 residues in the CDR3. The V end lost 0 bases, the J end lost 9 bases, and 18 bases lay between the germline ends. The CDR3 nucleotides are TGTGCCTGGAGTGTACAGGATAGGGGATATACTGAGCAGTTCTTC. This codes for CAWSVQDRGYTEQFF.

The table lists this clone with a count of one. V usage is TRBV5-6 and J usage is TRBJ2-6, with TRBD1 identical over 8 bases. V lost 4 bases, J lost 0 bases, and 6 bases stayed unmatched. In germline, CDR1 is SGHDT, CDR2 YYEEEE. The CDR3 length is 17 residues. CDR3 region: CASSLGQAISGANVLTF. The DNA for the CDR3 is TGTGCCAGCAGCCTGGGACAGGCTATCTCTGGGGCCAACGTCCTGACTTTC.

V and J are TRBV9 and TRBJ2-3; 10 nucleotides align to TRBD2. Per the germline V gene, CDR1 is SGDLS and CDR2 is YYNGEE. V trimming: 4 bases; J trimming: 5 bases; junction bases outside the gene matches: 7. The CDR3 is 15 amino acids. The DNA of the CDR3 is TGTGCCAGCAGCCAGAAGCGGGGGGGCGGAGATACGCAGTATTTT. Translation gives CASSQKRGGGDTQYF. Using reference TRBV9 and TRBJ2-3 for the parts outside the CDR3, the full variable domain is DSGVTQTPKHLITATGQRVTLRCSPRSGDLSVYWYQQSLDQGLQFLIQYYNGEERAKGNILERFSAQQFPDLHSELNLSSLELGDSALYFCASSQKRGGGDTQYFGPGTRLTVL.

This clone was counted between two and nine times. The chain employs TRBV24-1 and TRBJ1-2; D not resolved. The germline CDR1 and CDR2 sequences are KGHDR and SFDVKD. V was clipped by 4 bases and J by 4 bases, with 6 bases between them. The CDR3 spans 12 residues. The CDR3 bases are TGTGCCACCAGTGAGTCAGTCTATGGCTACACCTTC. Translating gives CATSESVYGYTF.

The table lists this clone with a count of one. J is TRBJ1-2 and V is TRBV30; 7 bases line up with TRBD1. V lost 0 bases, J lost 3 bases, and 4 bases stayed unmatched. The CDR3 is made up of 14 amino acids. CDR1 is GTSNPN and CDR2 is SVGIG in the germline V gene (reference sequence). CDR3 sequence: CAWSVRGPYYGYTF. In DNA, the CDR3 is TGTGCCTGGAGTGTAAGGGGGCCCTACTATGGCTACACCTTC.

This rearrangement joins TRBV9 to TRBJ2-5; 8 bases are a match to TRBD2. V lost 2 bases to trimming and J lost 5 bases; unmatched junction nucleotides: 11. The germline gives CDR1 SGDLS, CDR2 YYNGEE. The CDR3 totals 16 residues. The DNA for the CDR3 is TGTGCCAGCAGCGTGTTCCCGGGAGGGCCCTCGGAGACCCAGTACTTC. Translating it yields CASSVFPGGPSETQYF.

The chain joins TRBV7-6 to TRBJ2-7, with 11 nucleotides matching TRBD2. Germline CDR1 SGHVS, CDR2 FNYEAQ. J was trimmed by 6 bases and V by 1 base; bases with no gene match: 5. This CDR3 contains 15 residues. The CDR3 nucleotides are TGTGCCAGCAGCTTAGGACTAGCGGGAAGGGGCGAGCAGTACTTC. Its protein product is CASSLGLAGRGEQYF.

This clone was seen just once. V and J are TRBV9 and TRBJ2-3; 14 positions match TRBD2. V was clipped by 1 base and J by 6 bases; unmatched bases: 10. This CDR3 region has 18 residues. Germline V gene sequence: CDR1 SGDLS, CDR2 YYNGEE. The CDR3 protein is CASSVTPGTSGSMDTQYF. The CDR3 region has the DNA TGTGCCAGCAGCGTAACCCCCGGGACTAGCGGGAGTATGGATACGCAGTATTTT.

This clone was seen just once. The chain carries TRBV4-1 and TRBJ1-2; weak D call: TRBD1 (6 bases). V was trimmed by 4 bases and J by 0 bases, leaving 15 bases between them. Germline values: CDR1 MGHRA, CDR2 YSYEKL. The CDR3 covers 16 residues. CDR3 sequence: CASSPTQGLANYGYTF. CDR3 coding DNA: TGCGCCAGCAGCCCGACCCAGGGGCTTGCTAACTATGGCTACACCTTC.

The gene calls are TRBV29-1 and TRBJ1-2; D unclear. Germline V gene data show CDR1 as SQVTM and CDR2 as ANQGSEA. The length of the CDR3 is 12 residues. Trimming took 3 bases from V and 2 from J, leaving 7 bases between them. CDR3 loop: CSVEYSNYGYTF. The CDR3 nucleotides read TGCAGCGTTGAGTACAGCAACTATGGCTACACCTTC.

This rearrangement joins TRBV18 to TRBJ2-3; the match to TRBD1 covers 8 bases. Germline V gene sequence: CDR1 KGHSH, CDR2 LQKENI. CDR3 size: 20 residues. Trimming at V came to 1 base and at J to 1 base, leaving 16 bases not matched to a gene. The CDR3 loop reads CASSPRLDRERLEGTDTQYF. CDR3 in DNA: TGTGCCAGCTCACCACGTTTGGACAGGGAACGTCTGGAAGGCACAGATACGCAGTATTTT.

J is TRBJ2-4 and V is TRBV5-4; TRBD1 might be the D (5 bases). The CDR3 loop spans 13 amino acids. Between the trimmed V and J ends, which lost 1 base and 4 bases, there was a span of 6 bases. Per germline, CDR1 SGHNT and CDR2 YYREEE (reference sequence). CDR3 sequence (DNA): TGTGCCAGCAGCTTGCAGGGTAAAAACATTCAGTACTTC. Encoded protein: CASSLQGKNIQYF.

The J gene is TRBJ2-2, the V gene TRBV13; possibly TRBD2 for D (6 bases). The V and J ends lost 2 bases and 8 bases respectively, with 18 bases between them. The germline V gene encodes CDR1 PRHDT and CDR2 FYEKMQ (reference sequence). This CDR3 is 16 amino acids long. CDR3 sequence reads: CASSLSLLATRGELFF. The CDR3 nucleotides read TGTGCCAGCAGCTTAAGTTTGCTCGCGACTAGAGGGGAGCTGTTTTTT.

The rearrangement joins TRBV11-1 to TRBJ2-1; 9 nucleotides match TRBD2. V trimming: 5 bases; J trimming: 4 bases; junction bases outside the gene matches: 6. Germline CDR1 and CDR2: SGHAT and FQDESV (reference sequence). This CDR3 region has 15 residues. In DNA form, the CDR3 reads TGTGCCAGCAGCCCATCTAGCGGGGCATACAATGAGCAGTTCTTC. Its translation is CASSPSSGAYNEQFF.

This chain connects TRBV5-5 to TRBJ1-2; 10 bases agree with TRBD1. The CDR3 is made up of 15 amino acids. V lost 4 bases to trimming and J lost 6 bases; unmatched junction nucleotides: 9. Germline assignment: CDR1 SGHKS and CDR2 YYEKEE (reference sequence). The CDR3 DNA sequence: TGTGCCAGCAGCAACCGGGACAGGGGATTAGATGGCTACACCTTC. It translates to CASSNRDRGLDGYTF.

The J gene is TRBJ2-7, the V gene TRBV19, with 8 bases aligning to TRBD1. The CDR3 length is 15 residues. Looked up from germline, CDR1 is LNHDA and CDR2 is SQIVND (reference sequence). V lost 1 base, J lost 1 base, and 3 bases stayed unmatched. The chain's CDR3 is CASSIAGTGSYEQYF. CDR3 DNA: TGTGCCAGTAGTATAGCGGGGACAGGTTCCTACGAGCAGTACTTC.

A single count supports this clone. The chain links TRBV27 to TRBJ1-5, with 8 bases that match TRBD1. Per germline, CDR1 MNHEY and CDR2 SMNVEV (reference sequence). The CDR3 loop spans 15 amino acids. With V trimmed by 6 bases and J by 3 bases, 7 bases remained unmatched. The CDR3 DNA reads TGTGCCAGCAGCTCGGACAGGGTCAACAATCAGCCCCAGCATTTT. Protein product: CASSSDRVNNQPQHF.

About this clone: Other DNA sequences in this specimen translate into the identical CDR3. The chain joins TRBV19 to TRBJ1-3; D is unclear. This CDR3 region has 18 residues. Germline lookup yields CDR1 LNHDA and CDR2 SQIVND (reference sequence). Trimming removed 5 bases at V and 1 base at J, with 21 bases between. In DNA form, the CDR3 reads TGTGCCAGTAGTCTTCGCGTCGGAGAGGCCTATTCTGGAAACACCATATATTTT. As protein: CASSLRVGEAYSGNTIYF.

In this sample, this clone turned up once. This chain connects TRBV19 to TRBJ2-3; D might be TRBD1 (6 bases). V lost 4 bases to trimming and J lost 8 bases, with 16 bases between them. The CDR3 runs to 14 residues. In germline, CDR1 is LNHDA, CDR2 SQIVND (reference sequence). Written as DNA, the CDR3 is TGTGCCAGTAGTAATACAGGGTTAGGAGGTACGCAGTATTTT. This translates into CASSNTGLGGTQYF.

On this clone itself: Other DNA sequences from this sample encode an identical CDR3 as well. V and J are TRBV28 and TRBJ2-7, with TRBD1 matching 7 bases. Germline values: CDR1 MDHEN, CDR2 SYDVKM. The CDR3 length is 13 residues. J was trimmed by 2 bases and V by 6 bases; bases with no gene match: 4. The CDR3 coding sequence is TGTGCCAGCAGCGACAGGGATCCCTACGAGCAGTACTTC. Its translation: CASSDRDPYEQYF.

This chain joins TRBV7-9 and TRBJ1-2; TRBD1 aligns across 9 bases. This CDR3 contains 16 residues. Germline assignment: CDR1 SEHNR and CDR2 FQNEAQ (reference sequence). J gave up 3 bases and V 5 bases, and 10 bases lay outside the gene matches. CDR3 nucleotide sequence: TGTGCCAGCAGCCGGATACCGGGACAGGGTGACTATGGCTACACCTTC. This codes for CASSRIPGQGDYGYTF.